This TCR beta chain was sequenced in a study of blood T cell repertoires in COVID-19 (dated by TCRdb to 2019 to 2021). The study in broad terms: The collaborator samples originated in the United States, Italy and Spain and spanned the acute and convalescent phases of COVID-19. The material from the prospective study consisted of cDNA or gDNA derived from T cells, B-cell-depleted T cells, or PBMCs. Deeply sampled blood TCRbeta repertoires from subjects exposed to, actively infected with, or recovered from COVID-19 were included in the dataset. The repertoires were released in a freely available public database intended as a resource for research on the immune response to SARS-CoV-2. Samples were obtained from the ongoing ImmuneRACE study (first 160 participants) and from about 1,300 subjects provided by 6 global collaborators. The sample metadata nearly always contained a de-identified subject ID, COVID-19 status, age in years and sex. Where available, HLA class I and class II types were obtained from metadata supplied by the sample provider rather than from assay-based typing. Beyond this particular receptor, the publication reports: How much clinical and demographic metadata was included differed by source and by participant, and the metadata was provided uncurated.

The CDR3 measures 14 amino acids from cysteine to phenylalanine. Just CDR3 DNA is preserved here, 42 bases in frame from base 1. The V and J ends are trimmed by 4 bases and 3 bases, leaving 11 bases between them. Reading the germline V gene gives CDR1 SGHDT and CDR2 YYEEEE. Each collaborating institution followed its own protocols to collect whole blood in K2EDTA tubes. Collaborator samples were shipped for TCRbeta analysis as frozen whole blood, isolated PBMCs, or DNA extracted from either sample type. TCRbeta CDR3 regions were amplified from genomic DNA by means of the immunoSEQ Assay, a bias-controlled multiplex PCR. The study's own analysis went as follows. The number of nucleated cells in each sample was estimated by amplification of reference gene primers within the assay. To quantify the absolute abundance of each unique TCRbeta CDR3 rearrangement, sequence reads were collapsed and filtered. Productive Simpson clonality was computed per sample as the square root of Simpson's diversity index over productive rearrangements. Drawn from immuneACCESS, this table holds only the in-frame rearrangements with V and J called that TCRdb kept. Clones are partly lost; checked studies trace under half to an unresolved V gene and leave the rest unexplained. That table furnishes V, J and clone size, whereas the DNA furnished D and trimming. Recorded for this sample are tens of thousands of clones; 75% to 90% of them occurred a single time. The biggest ten clones account for approximately 6.6% of the sample.

Worth noting for this clone: No cognate antigen has been identified for it. No much larger clonotype is one base removed from it; base qualities were not supplied.

The receptor comes from a human donor in a cohort sampled during active COVID-19. Sequencing used peripheral blood. The chain is encoded by TRBV5-6 joined to TRBJ2-1, with the identity of the D gene unclear. The CDR3 region has the sequence CASSLLLVYNEQFF. The DNA sequence is as follows: TGTGCCAGCAGCCTCTTACTTGTCTACAATGAGCAGTTCTTC.